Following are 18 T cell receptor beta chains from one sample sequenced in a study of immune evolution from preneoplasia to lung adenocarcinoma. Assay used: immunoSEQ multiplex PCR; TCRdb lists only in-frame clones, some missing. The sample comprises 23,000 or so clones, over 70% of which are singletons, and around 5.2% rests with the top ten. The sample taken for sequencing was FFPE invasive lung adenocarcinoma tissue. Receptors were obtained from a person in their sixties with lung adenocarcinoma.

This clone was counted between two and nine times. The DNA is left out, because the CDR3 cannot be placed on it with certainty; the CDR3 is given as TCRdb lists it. The CDR3: CASSQWASGSSEYF. This chain links TRBV16 with TRBJ2-7; TRBD2 was called by the table and not checked on the DNA. Looked up from germline, CDR1 is KGHSY and CDR2 is FQNENV. A total of 14 residues make up the CDR3, ends included.

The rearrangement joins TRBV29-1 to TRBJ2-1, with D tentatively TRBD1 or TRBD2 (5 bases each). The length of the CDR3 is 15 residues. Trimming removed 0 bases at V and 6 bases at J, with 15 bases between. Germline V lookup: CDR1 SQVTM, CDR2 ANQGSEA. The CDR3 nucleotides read TGCAGCGTTGAAGATGGTCAGGGAGTGATCAATGAGCAGTTCTTC. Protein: CSVEDGQGVINEQFF.

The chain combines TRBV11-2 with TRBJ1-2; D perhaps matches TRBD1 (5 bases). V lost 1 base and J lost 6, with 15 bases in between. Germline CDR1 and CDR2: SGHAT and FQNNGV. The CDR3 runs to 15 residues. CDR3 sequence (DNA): TGTGCCAGCAGCTTAGCAGGGAGTTCTATCGATGGCTACACCTTC. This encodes CASSLAGSSIDGYTF.

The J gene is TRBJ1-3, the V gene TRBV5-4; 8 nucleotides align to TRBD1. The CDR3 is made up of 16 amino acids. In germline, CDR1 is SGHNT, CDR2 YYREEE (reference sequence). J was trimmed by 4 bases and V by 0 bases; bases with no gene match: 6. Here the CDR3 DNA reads TGTGCCAGCAGCTTGGGCGACAGGGGTCGCGGAAACACCATATATTTT. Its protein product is CASSLGDRGRGNTIYF.

Here the CDR3 reads CATSRDRDNPATDTQYF. CDR3 nucleotides: TGTGCCACCAGCAGAGATCGGGACAACCCGGCCACAGATACGCAGTATTTT. This sequence joins TRBV15 and TRBJ2-3, with D possibly being TRBD1 (6 bases). CDR1 is LNHNV, CDR2 YYDKDF, per germline (reference sequence). CDR3 length: 17 residues. V lost 0 bases, J lost 2 bases, and 15 bases lay in between.

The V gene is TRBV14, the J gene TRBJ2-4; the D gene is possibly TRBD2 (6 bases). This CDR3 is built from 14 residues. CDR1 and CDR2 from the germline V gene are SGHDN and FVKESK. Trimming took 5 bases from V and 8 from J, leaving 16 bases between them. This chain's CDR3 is CASSSGVARYIQYF. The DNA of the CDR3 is TGTGCCAGCAGCTCGGGAGTGGCCCGGTACATTCAGTACTTC.

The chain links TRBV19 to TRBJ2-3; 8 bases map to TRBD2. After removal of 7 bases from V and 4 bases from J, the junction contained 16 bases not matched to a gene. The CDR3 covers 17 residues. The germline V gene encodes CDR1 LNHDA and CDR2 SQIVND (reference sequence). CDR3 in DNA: TGTGCCAGTACCTCAGTTATAGCGGGACCCGGGGCAGATACGCAGTATTTT. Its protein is CASTSVIAGPGADTQYF. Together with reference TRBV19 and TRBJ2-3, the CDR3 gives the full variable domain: DGGITQSPKYLFRKEGQNVTLSCEQNLNHDAMYWYRQDPGQGLRLIYYSQIVNDFQKGDIAEGYSVSREKKESFPLTVTSAQKNPTAFYLCASTSVIAGPGADTQYFGPGTRLTVL.

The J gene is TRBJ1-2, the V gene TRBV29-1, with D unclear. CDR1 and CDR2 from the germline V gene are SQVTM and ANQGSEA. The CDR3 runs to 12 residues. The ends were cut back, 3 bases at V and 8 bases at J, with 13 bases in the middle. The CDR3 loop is CSVEALFGGYTF. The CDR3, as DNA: TGCAGCGTTGAGGCCCTCTTTGGAGGCTACACCTTC.

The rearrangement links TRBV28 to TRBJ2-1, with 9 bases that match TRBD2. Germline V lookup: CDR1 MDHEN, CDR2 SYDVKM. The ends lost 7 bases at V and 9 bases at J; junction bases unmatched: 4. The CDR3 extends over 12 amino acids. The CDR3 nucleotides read TGTGCCAGCACCGCGGGAGGGTTTGAGCAGTTCTTC. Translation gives CASTAGGFEQFF.

CDR3 sequence (DNA): TGTGCCAGCAGCTTGGGCAGTAACTCCTACAATGAGCAGTTCTTC. It encodes CASSLGSNSYNEQFF. This chain connects TRBV5-6 to TRBJ2-1; no clear D. CDR1 is SGHDT and CDR2 is YYEEEE in the germline V gene. This CDR3 has 15 residues. With 0 bases removed from V and 0 bases from J, the gap between germline ends came to 7 bases.

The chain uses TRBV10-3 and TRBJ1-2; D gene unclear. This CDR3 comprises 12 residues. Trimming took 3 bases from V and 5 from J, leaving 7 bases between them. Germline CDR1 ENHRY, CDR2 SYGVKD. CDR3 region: CAISEVGYGYTF. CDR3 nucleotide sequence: TGTGCCATCAGTGAAGTGGGGTATGGCTACACCTTC.

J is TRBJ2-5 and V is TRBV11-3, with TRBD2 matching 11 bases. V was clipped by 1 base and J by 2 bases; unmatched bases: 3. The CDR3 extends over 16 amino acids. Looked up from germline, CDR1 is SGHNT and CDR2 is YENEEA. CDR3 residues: CASSLGLAGIQETQYF. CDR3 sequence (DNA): TGTGCCAGCAGCTTAGGACTAGCGGGAATTCAAGAGACCCAGTACTTC.

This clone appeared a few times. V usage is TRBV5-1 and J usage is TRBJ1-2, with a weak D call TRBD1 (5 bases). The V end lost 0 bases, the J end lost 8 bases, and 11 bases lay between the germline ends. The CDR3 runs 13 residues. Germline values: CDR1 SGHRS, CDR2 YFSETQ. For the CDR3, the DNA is TGCGCCAGCAGCTTGGATGACAGTAACGGCTACACCTTC. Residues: CASSLDDSNGYTF.

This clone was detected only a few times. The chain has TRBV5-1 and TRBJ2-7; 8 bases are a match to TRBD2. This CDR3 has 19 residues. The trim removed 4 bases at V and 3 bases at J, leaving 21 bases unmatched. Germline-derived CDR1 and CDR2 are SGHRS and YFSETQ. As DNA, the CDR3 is TGCGCCAGCAGCCCGCGGCCCAGCGGGAGTCGCGATTCTGTCTACGAGCAGTACTTC. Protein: CASSPRPSGSRDSVYEQYF.

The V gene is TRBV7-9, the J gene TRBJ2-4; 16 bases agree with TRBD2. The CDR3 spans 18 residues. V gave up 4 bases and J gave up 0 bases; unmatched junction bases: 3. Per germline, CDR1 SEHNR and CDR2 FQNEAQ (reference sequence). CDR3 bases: TGTGCCAGCAGCTCGGGACTAGCGGGAGGGCGAGCCAAAAACATTCAGTACTTC. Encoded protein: CASSSGLAGGRAKNIQYF.

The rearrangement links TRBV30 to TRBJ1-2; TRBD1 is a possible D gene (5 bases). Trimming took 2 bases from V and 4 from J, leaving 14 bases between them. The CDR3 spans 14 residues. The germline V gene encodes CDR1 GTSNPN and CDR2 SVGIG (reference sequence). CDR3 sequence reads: CAWSPSRGRYGYTF. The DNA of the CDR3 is TGTGCCTGGAGTCCAAGTAGGGGTCGCTATGGCTACACCTTC.

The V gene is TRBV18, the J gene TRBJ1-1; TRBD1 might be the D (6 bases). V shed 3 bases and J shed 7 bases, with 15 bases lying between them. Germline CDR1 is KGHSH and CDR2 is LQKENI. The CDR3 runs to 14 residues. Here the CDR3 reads CASSPSGARSEAFF. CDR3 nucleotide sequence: TGTGCCAGCTCACCTTCGGGGGCGCGGAGTGAAGCTTTCTTT.

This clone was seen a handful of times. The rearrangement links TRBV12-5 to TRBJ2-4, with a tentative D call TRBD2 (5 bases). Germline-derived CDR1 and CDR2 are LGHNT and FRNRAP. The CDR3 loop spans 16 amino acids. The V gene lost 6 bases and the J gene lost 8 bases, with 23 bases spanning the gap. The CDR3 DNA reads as TGTGCTAGTGGCACCGGGGTGGGCGCCTTCATGGACATTCAGTACTTC. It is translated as CASGTGVGAFMDIQYF.